Listed below are T cell receptor beta chains from one sample, sequenced in a study of cytomegalovirus exposure and HLA in healthy donors. Sequencing used immunoSEQ multiplex PCR; TCRdb keeps in-frame clones, though not all of them. This table holds about 140,000 clones, 88% found once. The sample comprised PBMCs. These receptors were taken from a woman aged 35 to 49 in good health and CMV-seronegative. The CDR3 runs from the conserved cysteine through the conserved F or W. The order of the fields is J gene, V gene, clone size, D gene, CDR3 protein, CDR3 DNA. A D gene is named only where the DNA matches it firmly. Clone size is stated in some rows and not others, as once, few, many or a class when expanded.

TRBJ2-3,TRBV7-9,.,TRBD2,CASSLFDSGGADTQYF,TGTGCCAGCAGCTTATTTGATAGCGGGGGGGCAGATACGCAGTATTTT
TRBJ1-2,TRBV5-1,.,TRBD1,CASSIGQALYGYTF,TGCGCCAGCAGCATAGGACAGGCCCTCTATGGCTACACCTTC
TRBJ1-6,TRBV29-1,few,.,CSAALSYNSPLHF,TGCAGCGCCGCACTATCCTATAATTCACCCCTCCACTTT
TRBJ2-7,TRBV7-8,.,TRBD2,CASSLDWGLAGDSYEQYF,TGTGCCAGCAGCTTAGACTGGGGACTAGCGGGGGACTCCTACGAGCAGTACTTC
TRBJ2-1,TRBV27,.,TRBD2,CASSFMTSGSRNNEQFF,TGTGCCAGCAGTTTCATGACTAGCGGGAGCCGCAACAATGAGCAGTTCTTC
TRBJ2-7,TRBV9,few,TRBD1,CASSVAGQGASYEQYF,TGTGCCAGCAGCGTAGCTGGACAGGGGGCGTCCTACGAGCAGTACTTC
TRBJ2-3,TRBV11-2,.,.,CASSLSGISTDTQYF,TGTGCCAGCAGCTTGTCCGGGATCAGCACAGATACGCAGTATTTT
TRBJ2-7,TRBV4-1,.,TRBD2,CASSRTAGTSGYEQYF,TGCGCCAGCAGCCGTACCGCCGGGACTAGCGGCTACGAGCAGTACTTC
TRBJ2-3,TRBV9,.,.,CASSPTAGVSTDTQYF,TGTGCCAGCAGCCCAACCGCGGGCGTTAGCACAGATACGCAGTATTTT
TRBJ2-3,TRBV5-4,.,.,CASSSSLDTQYF,TGTGCCAGCAGTTCCTCACTAGATACGCAGTATTTT
TRBJ1-2,TRBV7-8,.,TRBD1,CASSRMDRGEKEDYGYTF,TGTGCCAGCAGCCGTATGGACAGGGGAGAAAAGGAGGACTATGGCTACACCTTC
TRBJ1-5,TRBV5-1,.,TRBD1,CASSFSGQGDQPQHF,TGCGCCAGCAGCTTTTCCGGACAGGGTGATCAGCCCCAGCATTTT
TRBJ2-1,TRBV5-3,.,.,CARSLGKLARSSYNEQFF,TGTGCCAGAAGCTTGGGAAAGCTAGCGAGGTCCTCCTACAATGAGCAGTTCTTC
TRBJ1-1,TRBV19,.,.,CASTGGLEAFF,TGTGCCAGTACGGGGGGATTGGAAGCTTTCTTT
TRBJ2-1,TRBV5-4,.,.,CASSLGGGPDEQFF,TGTGCCAGCAGCTTGGGTGGCGGTCCGGATGAGCAGTTCTTC
TRBJ2-1,TRBV7-9,.,.,CASSQGTIGEQFF,TGTGCCAGCAGCCAGGGGACTATCGGTGAGCAGTTCTTC
TRBJ1-1,TRBV5-6,.,.,CASSLVETGAFF,TGTGCCAGCAGCTTGGTGGAGACTGGAGCTTTCTTT
TRBJ2-2,TRBV19,.,TRBD2,CASSLEAGGPRELFF,TGTGCCAGTAGTCTTGAAGCGGGAGGGCCTAGGGAGCTGTTTTTT
TRBJ1-2,TRBV11-2,.,TRBD1,CASSSGQGQSGYTF,TGTGCCAGCAGCTCAGGACAGGGGCAGAGCGGCTACACCTTC
TRBJ1-5,TRBV30,.,.,CAWSVQGNQPQHF,TGTGCCTGGAGTGTACAGGGCAATCAGCCCCAGCATTTT
TRBJ2-6,TRBV27,.,.,CASSLRNRVSSGANVLTF,TGTGCCAGCAGTTTAAGGAACAGGGTGAGCTCTGGGGCCAACGTCCTGACTTTC
TRBJ2-7,TRBV13,.,TRBD2,CASRVAGGPYEQYF,TGTGCCAGCAGAGTTGCGGGAGGGCCCTACGAGCAGTACTTC
TRBJ1-4,TRBV6-1,.,.,CASSVTFEEEKLFF,TGTGCCAGCAGTGTGACCTTTGAGGAGGAAAAACTGTTTTTT
TRBJ2-7,TRBV19,.,TRBD1,CASSIVWDSDRHEQYF,TGTGCCAGTAGTATAGTTTGGGACAGCGACCGGCACGAGCAGTACTTC
TRBJ1-1,TRBV6-5,.,.,CASSYSRRTEAFF,TGTGCCAGCAGTTACTCGCGGCGGACTGAAGCTTTCTTT
TRBJ2-5,TRBV6-5,.,TRBD1,CASSYRGTDPTQYF,TGTGCCAGCAGTTACAGGGGGACAGACCCGACCCAGTACTTC
TRBJ2-3,TRBV5-8,.,TRBD1,CASSPGTVSTDTQYF,TGTGCCAGCAGCCCCGGGACAGTGAGCACAGATACGCAGTATTTT
TRBJ2-1,TRBV5-1,.,TRBD2,CASSLASGGSSYNEQFF,TGCGCCAGCAGCTTGGCATCCGGCGGGAGCTCCTACAATGAGCAGTTCTTC
TRBJ2-1,TRBV5-1,.,TRBD2,CASSSASGVAYNEQFF,TGCGCCAGCAGCTCAGCTAGCGGGGTTGCCTACAATGAGCAGTTCTTC
TRBJ1-1,TRBV29-1,.,.,CSAEPVNTEAFF,TGCAGCGCTGAACCCGTGAACACTGAAGCTTTCTTT
TRBJ1-2,TRBV5-6,few,.,CASSLRGYGYTF,TGTGCCAGCAGCTTGCGGGGTTATGGCTACACCTTC
TRBJ2-2,TRBV27,.,TRBD1,CASRITGVANAGELFF,TGTGCCAGCAGGATCACAGGGGTGGCGAACGCCGGGGAGCTGTTTTTT
TRBJ2-5,TRBV11-2,.,.,CASRLGRTLVETQYF,TGTGCCAGCAGGCTAGGGCGGACTCTTGTCGAGACCCAGTACTTC
TRBJ2-7,TRBV7-2,.,TRBD1,CASSFGQGNYEQYF,TGTGCCAGCAGCTTCGGACAGGGCAACTACGAGCAGTACTTC
TRBJ1-4,TRBV6-1,.,TRBD1,CASNDRGREKLFF,TGTGCCAGCAATGACAGGGGGCGTGAAAAACTGTTTTTT
TRBJ2-5,TRBV6-6,.,.,CASSFEARGETQYF,TGTGCCAGCAGTTTTGAAGCAAGGGGAGAGACCCAGTACTTC
TRBJ2-7,TRBV30,.,TRBD2,CAGRGLSSYEQYF,TGTGCGGGGAGGGGACTAAGCTCCTACGAGCAGTACTTC
TRBJ2-7,TRBV7-2,.,.,CASSWAGYEQYF,TGTGCCAGCAGCTGGGCAGGTTACGAGCAGTACTTC
TRBJ2-3,TRBV6-6,.,.,CASSYSAGSTDTQYF,TGTGCCAGCAGTTACTCGGCAGGGAGCACAGATACGCAGTATTTT
TRBJ1-1,TRBV13,.,TRBD1,CASSPKTGGRTEAFF,TGTGCCAGCAGCCCAAAGACAGGGGGTCGGACTGAAGCTTTCTTT
TRBJ2-3,TRBV5-6,once,TRBD2,CASSLFGVAGEGGSDTQYF,TGTGCCAGCAGCTTGTTTGGAGTAGCGGGAGAGGGTGGGTCAGATACGCAGTATTTT
TRBJ2-7,TRBV19,.,.,CASSPGGWDYEQYF,TGTGCCAGTAGTCCTGGGGGGTGGGACTACGAGCAGTACTTC
TRBJ2-1,TRBV9,few,TRBD2,CASSVDTGLAGAEQFF,TGTGCCAGCAGCGTAGATACGGGACTAGCGGGAGCTGAGCAGTTCTTC
TRBJ2-3,TRBV27,.,.,CASSLYPRYTDTQYF,TGTGCCAGCAGTTTATATCCGAGGTACACAGATACGCAGTATTTT
TRBJ1-2,TRBV7-9,.,.,CASSFDKLGGYGYTF,TGTGCCAGCAGCTTCGACAAATTAGGGGGCTATGGCTACACCTTC
TRBJ2-7,TRBV7-2,once,TRBD2,CASSSLTSGSSYEQYF,TGTGCCAGCAGCTCCTTGACTAGCGGGAGTTCGTACGAGCAGTACTTC
TRBJ2-5,TRBV4-2,once,TRBD2,CASSQDLTSGSETQYF,TGTGCCAGCAGCCAAGATCTGACTAGCGGGAGTGAGACCCAGTACTTC
TRBJ2-7,TRBV7-9,.,TRBD2,CASSPSSGPYEQYF,TGTGCCAGCAGCCCCTCTAGCGGACCTTACGAGCAGTACTTC
TRBJ1-2,TRBV6-5,.,TRBD1,CASSYSNRGLGYTF,TGTGCCAGCAGTTACTCGAACAGGGGGCTAGGCTACACCTTC
TRBJ2-7,TRBV19,.,.,CASRPGQAYPYEQYF,TGTGCCAGTAGACCGGGACAAGCATATCCCTACGAGCAGTACTTC
TRBJ2-7,TRBV11-3,.,.,CASSWDGGSYEQYF,TGTGCCAGCAGCTGGGACGGGGGATCCTACGAGCAGTACTTC
TRBJ2-1,TRBV11-2,.,TRBD1,CASSSRDRGIDEQFF,TGTGCCAGCAGCTCCCGGGACAGGGGAATAGATGAGCAGTTCTTC
TRBJ2-1,TRBV25-1,.,.,CASSESGSDEQFF,TGTGCCAGCAGTGAATCGGGGTCGGATGAGCAGTTCTTC
TRBJ2-5,TRBV5-1,few,.,CASSDPTSSETQYF,TGCGCCAGCTCAGATCCCACTAGCTCGGAGACCCAGTACTTC
TRBJ2-5,TRBV9,.,.,CASSVVGGQETQYF,TGTGCCAGCAGCGTAGTGGGGGGGCAGGAGACCCAGTACTTC
TRBJ2-1,TRBV7-9,.,TRBD2,CSSRASGYYNEQFF,TGTTCCAGCAGGGCTAGCGGCTACTACAATGAGCAGTTCTTC
TRBJ2-7,TRBV30,.,TRBD1,CAWSVGTGAYEQYF,TGTGCCTGGAGTGTAGGGACAGGGGCCTACGAGCAGTACTTC
TRBJ2-2,TRBV4-1,.,TRBD1,CASSQAFPVNRGTGELFF,TGCGCCAGCAGCCAAGCGTTCCCCGTTAACAGGGGAACCGGGGAGCTGTTTTTT
TRBJ2-3,TRBV5-6,once,TRBD2,CASSPGLAGLTDTQYF,TGTGCCAGCAGCCCGGGACTAGCGGGACTCACAGATACGCAGTATTTT